This T cell receptor beta chain was profiled in a study of cytomegalovirus exposure and HLA in healthy donors. Study-level points and caveats: According to a later analysis, most TCR beta chains associated with CMV appeared HLA-restricted. Later work associated 16,951 TCR beta sequences with HLA alleles at 0.05 false discovery rate.

With regard to this clone: Its target is unknown.

The CDR3 contains 17 residues. From germline, CDR1 is SGDLS and CDR2 YYNGEE. V trimming: 0 bases; J trimming: 3 bases; junction bases outside the gene matches: 8. The PCR employed 60 Vbeta primers together with 13 Jbeta primers. Assay: immunoSEQ multiplex PCR; the TCRdb copy retains only in-frame clones and omits some. Of 200,000 or so clones listed, about four fifths are singletons. The sequence came from a woman in her thirties in good health and CMV-seropositive. Sequencing was done on a sample of PBMCs. This chain uses TRBV9 with TRBJ2-1; 8 bases fit TRBD2. The CDR3 bases are TGTGCCAGCAGCGTAGGATCGGGGGGGGGCTTCTACAATGAGCAGTTCTTC. Amino acid sequence: CASSVGSGGGFYNEQFF. Using reference TRBV9 and TRBJ2-1 for the parts outside the CDR3, the full variable domain is DSGVTQTPKHLITATGQRVTLRCSPRSGDLSVYWYQQSLDQGLQFLIQYYNGEERAKGNILERFSAQQFPDLHSELNLSSLELGDSALYFCASSVGSGGGFYNEQFFGPGTRLTVL.